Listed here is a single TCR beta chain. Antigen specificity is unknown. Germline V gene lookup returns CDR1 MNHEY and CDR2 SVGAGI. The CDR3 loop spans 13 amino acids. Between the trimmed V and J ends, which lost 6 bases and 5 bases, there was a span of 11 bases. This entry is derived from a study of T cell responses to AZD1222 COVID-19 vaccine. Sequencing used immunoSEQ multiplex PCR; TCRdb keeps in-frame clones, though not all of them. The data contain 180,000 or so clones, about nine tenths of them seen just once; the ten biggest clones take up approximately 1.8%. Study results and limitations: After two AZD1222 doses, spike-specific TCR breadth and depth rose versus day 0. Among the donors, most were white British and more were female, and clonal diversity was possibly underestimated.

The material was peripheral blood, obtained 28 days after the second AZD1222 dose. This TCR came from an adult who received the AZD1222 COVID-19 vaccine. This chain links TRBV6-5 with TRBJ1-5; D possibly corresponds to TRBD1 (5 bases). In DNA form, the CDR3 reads TGTGCCAGCAGCGCCAGAGGGGATCAGCCCCAGCATTTT. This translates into CASSARGDQPQHF.